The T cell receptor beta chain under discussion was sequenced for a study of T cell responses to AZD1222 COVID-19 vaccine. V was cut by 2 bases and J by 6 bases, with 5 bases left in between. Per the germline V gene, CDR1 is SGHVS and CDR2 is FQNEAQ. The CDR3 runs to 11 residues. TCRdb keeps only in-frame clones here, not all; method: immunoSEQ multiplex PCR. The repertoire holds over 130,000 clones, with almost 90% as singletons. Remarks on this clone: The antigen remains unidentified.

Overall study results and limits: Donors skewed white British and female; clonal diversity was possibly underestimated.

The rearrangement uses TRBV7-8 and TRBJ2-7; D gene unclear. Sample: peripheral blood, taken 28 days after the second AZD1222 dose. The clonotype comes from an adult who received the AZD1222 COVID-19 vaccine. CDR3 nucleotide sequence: TGTGCCAGCAGCTTATCGGTCGAGCAGTACTTC. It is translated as CASSLSVEQYF.